This T cell receptor beta chain was found in a study of T cell changes during pregnancy in multiple sclerosis. Profiled with immunoSEQ multiplex PCR; TCRdb holds only in-frame clones, not every one. The sample consists of around 100,000 clones, approximately 94% of them appearing once. V dropped 4 bases and J dropped 0; count of bases not matched to a gene: 9. This CDR3 contains 16 residues. The V gene's germline CDR1 is MDHEN and CDR2 SYDVKM. The sequence was obtained from a female donor with multiple sclerosis, enrolled in a pregnancy study. The chain is built from TRBV28 and TRBJ2-7; 7 nucleotides align to TRBD2. Specimen: peripheral blood, collected in the second trimester of pregnancy. CDR3 sequence (DNA): TGTGCCAGCAGTTCCCCGGTGGGCGGGAGCTCCTACGAGCAGTACTTC. Residues: CASSSPVGGSSYEQYF.